This T cell receptor beta chain is from a study of cytomegalovirus exposure and HLA in healthy donors. This PCR relied on a set of 60 Vbeta primers and 13 Jbeta primers. Generated by immunoSEQ multiplex PCR, the TCRdb table keeps only in-frame clones and is missing some. Among 150,000 to 200,000 clones listed, approximately 80% were seen once. V was cut by 1 base and J by 4 bases, with 13 bases left in between. Germline V gene lookup returns CDR1 SGHVS and CDR2 FNYEAQ. The CDR3 extends over 15 amino acids. The sample consisted of PBMCs. The receptor was derived from a male donor in good health and CMV-seropositive. The chain employs TRBV7-6 and TRBJ1-2; TRBD1 might be the D (6 bases). Here the CDR3 DNA reads TGTGCCAGCAGCTTAGGGGCAGGGGATCTCTATGGCTACACCTTC. It translates to CASSLGAGDLYGYTF.